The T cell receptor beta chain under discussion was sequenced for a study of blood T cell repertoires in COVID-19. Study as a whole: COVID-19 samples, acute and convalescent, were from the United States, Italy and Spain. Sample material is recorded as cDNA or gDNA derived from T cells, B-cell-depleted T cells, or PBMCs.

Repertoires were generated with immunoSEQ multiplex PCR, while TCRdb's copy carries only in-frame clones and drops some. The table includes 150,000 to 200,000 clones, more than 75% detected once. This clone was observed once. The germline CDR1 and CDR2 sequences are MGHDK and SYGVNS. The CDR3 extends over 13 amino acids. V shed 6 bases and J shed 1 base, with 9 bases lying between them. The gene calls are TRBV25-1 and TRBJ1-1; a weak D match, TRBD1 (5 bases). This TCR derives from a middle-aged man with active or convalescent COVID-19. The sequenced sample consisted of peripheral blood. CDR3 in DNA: TGTGCCAGCAGATTTACAGGGAACACTGAAGCTTTCTTT. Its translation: CASRFTGNTEAFF.